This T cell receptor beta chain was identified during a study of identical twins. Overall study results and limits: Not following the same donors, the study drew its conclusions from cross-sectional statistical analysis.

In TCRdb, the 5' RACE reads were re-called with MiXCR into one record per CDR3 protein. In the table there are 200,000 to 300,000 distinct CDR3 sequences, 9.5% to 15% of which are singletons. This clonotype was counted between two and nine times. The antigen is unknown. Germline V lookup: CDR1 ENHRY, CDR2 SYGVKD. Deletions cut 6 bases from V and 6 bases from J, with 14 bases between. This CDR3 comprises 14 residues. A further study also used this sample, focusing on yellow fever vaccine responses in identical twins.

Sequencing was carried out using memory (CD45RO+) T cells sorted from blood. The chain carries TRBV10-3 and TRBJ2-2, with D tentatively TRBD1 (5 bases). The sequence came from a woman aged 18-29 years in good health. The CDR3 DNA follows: TGTGCCATCAGGGAAGATCAACAGGCCGGGGAGCTGTTTTTT. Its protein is CAIREDQQAGELFF.